These 19 T cell receptor beta chains originate from one sample sequenced in a study of blood T cells in healthy people across ages. A second roughly 7 to 11 cycle PCR used barcoded and J-beta primers. MiXCR was run by TCRdb on the 5' RACE reads, yielding one entry per CDR3 protein. The sample lists about 1,400,000 distinct CDR3 sequences, roughly 60% occurring once. Input material: blood. Receptor source: a man between 18 and 35 years old in good health.

This clonotype showed up just once. V gene TRBV12-3 or TRBV12-4 combines with J gene TRBJ2-5; 10 nucleotides agree with TRBD1. V shed 6 bases, J shed 1 base, and the junction held 11 bases outside the gene matches. CDR3 length: 17 residues. CDR3: CASSPRGQGWFQETQYF. CDR3 sequence (DNA): TGTGCCAGCAGCCCGAGGGGACAGGGGTGGTTCCAAGAGACCCAGTACTTC.

The chain recombines TRBV29-1 with TRBJ2-7; D might be TRBD2 (5 bases). Germline V gives CDR1 SQVTM, CDR2 ANQGSEA. The CDR3 length is 11 residues. Trimming pared 4 bases from V and 7 bases from J, leaving 11 bases between. The CDR3 sequence is CSVALALEQYF. The CDR3 bases are TGCAGCGTTGCGTTAGCGCTTGAGCAGTACTTC.

This clonotype turned up a few times. CDR3 loop: CASSPGTGVGYGYTF. The CDR3 DNA follows: TGTGCCAGCAGCCCCGGGACAGGGGTAGGCTATGGCTACACCTTC. This chain uses TRBV9 with TRBJ1-2, with 10 positions matching TRBD1. V shed 4 bases, J shed 4 bases, and the junction held 7 bases outside the gene matches. The germline V gene has CDR1 SGDLS and CDR2 YYNGEE. The length of the CDR3 is 15 residues.

This chain connects TRBV10-3 to TRBJ2-5, with D tentatively TRBD1 (5 bases). The germline CDR1 and CDR2 sequences are ENHRY and SYGVKD. There are 13 residues in the CDR3. V shed 2 bases and J shed 5 bases, with 9 bases lying between them. The CDR3 sequence is CAISEGHRETQYF. In nucleotides, the CDR3 is TGTGCCATCAGTGAGGGACATAGGGAGACCCAGTACTTC.

This clonotype was detected only a few times. The chain employs TRBV7-2 and TRBJ2-1; the match to TRBD2 covers 10 bases. Per the germline V gene, CDR1 is SGHTA and CDR2 is FQGNSA. The CDR3 runs to 15 residues. Germline trimming cut 3 bases from V and 7 bases from J; bases unmatched to any gene: 6. CDR3 protein: CASSLASGRTNEQFF. The DNA of the CDR3 is TGTGCCAGCAGCTTGGCTAGCGGGAGAACGAATGAGCAGTTCTTC.

This rearrangement joins TRBV4-2 to TRBJ1-6; a possible D gene is TRBD1 (5 bases). This CDR3 has 14 residues. Looked up from germline, CDR1 is LGHNA and CDR2 is YNFKEQ. Trimming took off 3 bases at V and 9 bases at J, with 12 bases between the two ends. The CDR3 nucleotides read TGTGCCAGCAGCCACCCCCGGGACGTTTCACCCCTCCACTTT. Translation gives CASSHPRDVSPLHF.

V and J are TRBV5-1 and TRBJ2-1, with 12 bases aligning to TRBD2. The CDR3 covers 14 residues. The germline CDR1 and CDR2 sequences are SGHRS and YFSETQ. Trimming at V came to 4 bases and at J to 14 bases, leaving 10 bases not matched to a gene. CDR3 sequence: CASSVSLAGGPEFF. In nucleotides, the CDR3 is TGCGCCAGCAGCGTGTCCCTAGCGGGAGGGCCGGAGTTCTTC.

The chain uses TRBV28 and TRBJ2-4, with TRBD1 matching 7 bases. Germline CDR1 is MDHEN and CDR2 is SYDVKM. CDR3 size: 15 residues. V was pared by 5 bases and J by 5 bases, with 9 bases of the junction left unmatched. The CDR3 coding sequence is TGTGCCAGCAGTCCGCGACAGGGAGTGGAAAACATTCAGTACTTC. Encoded protein: CASSPRQGVENIQYF.

This sequence joins TRBV27 and TRBJ2-2, with TRBD2 identical over 8 bases. The germline CDR1 and CDR2 sequences are MNHEY and SMNVEV (reference sequence). V trimming: 7 bases; J trimming: 5 bases; junction bases outside the gene matches: 6. The CDR3 spans 14 residues. DNA for the CDR3: TGTGCCAGCAATGCGGGGGGAGGGACCGGGGAGCTGTTTTTT. The encoded protein is CASNAGGGTGELFF.

The sample holds one count of this clonotype. The gene calls are TRBV9 and TRBJ2-4; D is perhaps TRBD1 (6 bases). The last part of the DNA fits TRBJ2-5 better; the J call may be wrong. The germline V gene encodes CDR1 SGDLS and CDR2 YYNGEE. The CDR3 is made up of 14 amino acids. DNA of the CDR3: TGTGCCAGCAGCGGGACAGTCCTTCAAGAGACCCAGTACTTC. It yields the protein CASSGTVLQETQYF.

V usage is TRBV11-2 and J usage is TRBJ2-2; 7 positions agree with TRBD1. CDR1 is SGHAT, CDR2 FQNNGV, per germline. Germline trimming cut 5 bases from V and 2 bases from J; bases unmatched to any gene: 5. The CDR3 consists of 15 residues. CDR3 bases: TGTGCCAGCAGCCCGACAGGGCGCAACACCGGGGAGCTGTTTTTT. Amino acids: CASSPTGRNTGELFF.

The chain links TRBV7-9 to TRBJ1-6; 9 nucleotides align to TRBD1. V lost 2 bases and J lost 0; bases outside the gene matches: 5. Germline V gene data show CDR1 as SEHNR and CDR2 as FQNEAQ (reference sequence). This CDR3 is 18 amino acids long. In DNA, the CDR3 is TGTGCCAGCAGCTTAAGACAGGGGGTCAGCTCCTATAATTCACCCCTCCACTTT. The encoded protein is CASSLRQGVSSYNSPLHF.

A few counts support this clonotype. The chain joins TRBV6-2 or TRBV6-3 to TRBJ2-3; TRBD1 is a possible D gene (5 bases). Germline CDR1 is MNHEY and CDR2 is SVGEGT. The CDR3 has 13 amino acids. Trimming took 7 bases from V and 3 from J, leaving 11 bases between them. CDR3 region: CASNNYRTDTQYF. CDR3 nucleotide sequence: TGTGCCAGCAACAACTACAGGACAGATACGCAGTATTTT.

The chain is built from TRBV15 and TRBJ1-5; tentatively, D is TRBD1 (5 bases). Trimming stripped 5 bases from V and 1 base from J, with 9 bases between. The CDR3 spans 14 residues. Germline CDR1 is LNHNV and CDR2 is YYDKDF (reference sequence). Here the CDR3 reads CATSSGLSNQPQHF. CDR3 DNA: TGTGCCACCAGCTCGGGGCTGAGCAATCAGCCCCAGCATTTT.

The chain has TRBV10-3 and TRBJ1-2; 7 positions match TRBD1. V shed 0 bases, J shed 1 base, and the junction held 5 bases outside the gene matches. Germline CDR1 and CDR2: ENHRY and SYGVKD. This CDR3 is 16 amino acids long. CDR3 in DNA: TGTGCCATCAGTGAGTCCCGGACAGGATTTAACTATGGCTACACCTTC. This codes for CAISESRTGFNYGYTF.

The rearrangement links TRBV5-5 to TRBJ2-5; a possible D gene is TRBD1 (7 bases). Germline CDR1 reads SGHKS; CDR2 reads YYEKEE (reference sequence). The CDR3 is 16 amino acids. Trimming shortened V by 2 bases and J by 1 base, and 15 bases separated the two germline ends. The CDR3, as DNA: TGTGCCAGCAGCTTTCCCTCAGGGGGGTTCCAAGAGACCCAGTACTTC. Translating it yields CASSFPSGGFQETQYF.

CDR3 sequence: CASSLSLRVSPLHF. Here the CDR3 DNA reads TGTGCCAGCAGCTTAAGCCTCAGGGTTTCACCCCTCCACTTT. The rearrangement uses TRBV7-9 and TRBJ1-6; a possible D gene is TRBD1 (5 bases). The CDR3 length is 14 residues. The germline V and J ends were trimmed by 2 bases and 9 bases, with 11 bases remaining between them. Germline V gives CDR1 SEHNR, CDR2 FQNEAQ (reference sequence).

This chain uses TRBV5-6 with TRBJ1-2; D perhaps matches TRBD1 (6 bases). Germline V gene data show CDR1 as SGHDT and CDR2 as YYEEEE. Trimming took 0 bases from V and 6 from J, leaving 12 bases between them. The CDR3 loop spans 14 amino acids. CDR3 residues: CASSLVQGSNGYTF. In nucleotides, the CDR3 is TGTGCCAGCAGCTTGGTGCAGGGGTCGAATGGCTACACCTTC.

J is TRBJ2-7 and V is TRBV6-5; a weak D match, TRBD1 (6 bases). The CDR3 has 13 amino acids. From germline, CDR1 is MNHEY and CDR2 SVGAGI. V lost 10 bases and J 0 bases, leaving 13 bases between the germline ends. In DNA, the CDR3 is TGTGCCACCCGAAAGGGGGTCTCCTACGAGCAGTACTTC. Its translation: CATRKGVSYEQYF.